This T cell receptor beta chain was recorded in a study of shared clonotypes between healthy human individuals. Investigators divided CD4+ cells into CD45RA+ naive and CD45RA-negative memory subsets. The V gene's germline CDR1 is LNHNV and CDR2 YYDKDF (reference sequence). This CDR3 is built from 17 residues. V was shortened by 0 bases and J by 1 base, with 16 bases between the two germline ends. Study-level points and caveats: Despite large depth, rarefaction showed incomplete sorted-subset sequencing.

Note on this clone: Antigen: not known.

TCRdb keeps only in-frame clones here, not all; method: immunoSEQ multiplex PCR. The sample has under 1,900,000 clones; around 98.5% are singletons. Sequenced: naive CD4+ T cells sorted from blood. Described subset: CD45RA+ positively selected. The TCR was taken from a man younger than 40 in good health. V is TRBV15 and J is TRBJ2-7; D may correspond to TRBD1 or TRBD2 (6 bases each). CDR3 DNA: TGTGCCACCAGCAGAGATTTTAGGGGGGCTCAGTCCTACGAGCAGTACTTC. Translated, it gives CATSRDFRGAQSYEQYF.